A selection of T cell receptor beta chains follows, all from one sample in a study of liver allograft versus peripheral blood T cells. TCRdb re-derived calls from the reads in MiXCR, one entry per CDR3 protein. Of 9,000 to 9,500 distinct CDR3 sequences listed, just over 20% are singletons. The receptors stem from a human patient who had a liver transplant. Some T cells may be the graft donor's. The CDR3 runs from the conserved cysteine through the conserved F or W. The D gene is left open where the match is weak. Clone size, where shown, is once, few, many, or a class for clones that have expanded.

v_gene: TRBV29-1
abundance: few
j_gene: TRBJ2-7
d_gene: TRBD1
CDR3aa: CSVGQDTYEQYF
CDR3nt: TGCAGCGTCGGACAGGATACTTACGAGCAGTACTTC

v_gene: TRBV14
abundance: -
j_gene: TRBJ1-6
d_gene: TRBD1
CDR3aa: CASSQDGTGKNSPLHF
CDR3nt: TGTGCCAGCAGCCAAGATGGGACAGGGAAAAATTCACCCCTCCACTTT

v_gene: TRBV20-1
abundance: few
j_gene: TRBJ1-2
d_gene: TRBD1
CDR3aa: CSASDRGLYGYTF
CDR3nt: TGCAGTGCTTCGGACAGGGGGCTCTATGGCTACACCTTC

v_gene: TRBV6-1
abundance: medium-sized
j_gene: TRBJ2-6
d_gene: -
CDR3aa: CASTTLVSGANVLTF
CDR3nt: TGTGCCAGCACGACCCTCGTCTCTGGGGCCAACGTCCTGACTTTC

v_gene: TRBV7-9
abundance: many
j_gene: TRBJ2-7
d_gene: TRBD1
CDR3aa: CASSPRRGQGAAEQYF
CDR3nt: TGTGCCAGCAGCCCACGCCGAGGACAGGGGGCCGCGGAGCAGTACTTC

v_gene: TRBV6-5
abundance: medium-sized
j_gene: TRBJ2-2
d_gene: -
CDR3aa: CASSYASRRVGTGELFF
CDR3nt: TGTGCCAGCAGTTACGCAAGCAGAAGGGTGGGGACCGGGGAGCTGTTTTTT

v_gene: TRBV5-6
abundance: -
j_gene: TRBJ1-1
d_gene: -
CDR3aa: CASRTPTASTEAFF
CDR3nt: TGTGCCAGCAGGACACCGACAGCAAGCACTGAAGCTTTCTTT

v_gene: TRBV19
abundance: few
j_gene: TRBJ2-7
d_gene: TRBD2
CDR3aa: CASSMNFGGRAALEQYF
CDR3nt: TGTGCCAGTAGTATGAATTTTGGCGGGAGGGCCGCCCTCGAGCAGTACTTC

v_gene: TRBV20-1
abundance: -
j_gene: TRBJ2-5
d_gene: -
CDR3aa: CSARAGGVETQYF
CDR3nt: TGCAGTGCTAGAGCTGGGGGCGTAGAGACCCAGTACTTC

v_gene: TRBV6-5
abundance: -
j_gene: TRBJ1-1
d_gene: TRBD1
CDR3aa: CASSLDRGNTEAFF
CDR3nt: TGTGCCAGCAGCCTGGACAGGGGGAACACTGAAGCTTTCTTT

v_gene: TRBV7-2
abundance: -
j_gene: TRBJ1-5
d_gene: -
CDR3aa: CASSFGRYDQPQHF
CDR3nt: TGTGCCAGCAGCTTCGGTCGATATGATCAGCCCCAGCATTTT

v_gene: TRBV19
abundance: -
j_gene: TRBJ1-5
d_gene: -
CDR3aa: CASSGPRGAGQPQHF
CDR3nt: TGTGCCAGTAGTGGTCCTCGGGGAGCCGGTCAGCCCCAGCATTTT

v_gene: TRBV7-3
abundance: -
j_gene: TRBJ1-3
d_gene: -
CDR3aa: CASSLGPGNTIYF
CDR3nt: TGTGCCAGCAGCTTGGGACCTGGAAACACCATATATTTT

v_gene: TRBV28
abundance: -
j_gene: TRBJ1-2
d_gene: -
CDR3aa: CASGRSNYGYTF
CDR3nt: TGTGCCAGCGGAAGGAGCAACTATGGCTACACCTTC

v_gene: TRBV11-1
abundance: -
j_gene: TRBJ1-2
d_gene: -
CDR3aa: CASSLLNGDFYGYTF
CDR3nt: TGTGCCAGCAGCTTGCTAAATGGGGACTTTTATGGCTACACCTTC

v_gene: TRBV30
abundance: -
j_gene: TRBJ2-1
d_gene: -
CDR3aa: CAWTQGGGDNEQFF
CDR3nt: TGTGCCTGGACCCAAGGAGGGGGAGACAATGAGCAGTTCTTC